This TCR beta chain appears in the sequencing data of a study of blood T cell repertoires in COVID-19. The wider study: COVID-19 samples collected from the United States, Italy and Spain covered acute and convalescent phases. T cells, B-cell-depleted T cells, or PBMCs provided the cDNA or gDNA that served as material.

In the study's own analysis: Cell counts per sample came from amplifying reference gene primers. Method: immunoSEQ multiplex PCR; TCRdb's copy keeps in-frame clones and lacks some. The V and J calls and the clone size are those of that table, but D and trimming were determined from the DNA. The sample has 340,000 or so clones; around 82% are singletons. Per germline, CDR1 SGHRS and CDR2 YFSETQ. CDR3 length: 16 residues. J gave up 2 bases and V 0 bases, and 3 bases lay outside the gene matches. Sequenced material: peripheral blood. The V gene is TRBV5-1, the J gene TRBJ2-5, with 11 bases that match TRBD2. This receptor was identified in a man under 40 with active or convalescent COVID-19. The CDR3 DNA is TGCGCCAGCAGCTTGGGTAGCGGGAGGGTTCAAGAGACCCAGTACTTC. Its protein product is CASSLGSGRVQETQYF. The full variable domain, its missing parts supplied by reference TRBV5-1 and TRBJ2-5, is KAGVTQTPRYLIKTRGQQVTLSCSPISGHRSVSWYQQTPGQGLQFLFEYFSETQRNKGNFPGRFSGRQFSNSRSEMNVSTLELGDSALYLCASSLGSGRVQETQYFGPGTRLLVL.